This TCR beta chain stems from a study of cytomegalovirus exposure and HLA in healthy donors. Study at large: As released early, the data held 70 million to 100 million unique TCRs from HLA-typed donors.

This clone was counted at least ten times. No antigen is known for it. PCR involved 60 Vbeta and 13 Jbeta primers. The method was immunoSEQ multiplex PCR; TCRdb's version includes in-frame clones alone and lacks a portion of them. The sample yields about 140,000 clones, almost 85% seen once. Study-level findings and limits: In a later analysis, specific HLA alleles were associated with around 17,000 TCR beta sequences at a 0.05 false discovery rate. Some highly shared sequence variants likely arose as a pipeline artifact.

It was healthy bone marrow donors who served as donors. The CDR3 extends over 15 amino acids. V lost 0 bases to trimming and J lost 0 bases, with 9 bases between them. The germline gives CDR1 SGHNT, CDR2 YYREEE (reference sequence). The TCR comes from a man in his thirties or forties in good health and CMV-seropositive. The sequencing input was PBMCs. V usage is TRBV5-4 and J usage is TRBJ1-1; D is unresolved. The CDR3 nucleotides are TGTGCCAGCAGCTTGGAACTGGGCATGAACACTGAAGCTTTCTTT. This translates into CASSLELGMNTEAFF.